These 16 T cell receptor beta chains were sequenced from one sample in a study of shared clonotypes between healthy human individuals. Naive CD8 populations comprised CD45RO-negative cells positively selected for CCR7, excluding terminally differentiated effector memory CD45RA+ cells. TCRdb's copy holds only in-frame clones and misses some; the assay was immunoSEQ multiplex PCR. The sample carries 700,000 to 950,000 clones, about 96% recorded once. Sequenced material: naive CD8+ T cells sorted from blood. The receptors originated from a man between 25 and 39 years old in good health.

The chain uses TRBV27 and TRBJ2-1; D is uncertain. Germline loops: CDR1 MNHEY, CDR2 SMNVEV (reference sequence). This CDR3 has 16 amino acids. With 4 bases removed from V and 4 bases from J, the gap between germline ends came to 17 bases. The CDR3 region is CASSSYERQGYNEQFF. The CDR3 nucleotides are TGTGCCAGCAGTTCTTACGAAAGACAAGGGTACAATGAGCAGTTCTTC.

V and J are TRBV6-1 and TRBJ2-1; D is possibly TRBD1 or TRBD2 (6 bases each). Germline V CDR1 and CDR2: MNHNS, SASEGT. Trimming removed 8 bases from V and 7 bases from J, with 21 bases in between. This CDR3 contains 15 residues. The CDR3 nucleotides read TGTGCCAGCCCAGGGGTCCGGGAGCGGCTTAATGAGCAGTTCTTC. Its protein product is CASPGVRERLNEQFF.

The chain links TRBV29-1 to TRBJ2-1; 7 positions agree with TRBD2. Looked up from germline, CDR1 is SQVTM and CDR2 is ANQGSEA. This CDR3 region has 14 residues. With 4 bases clipped from V and 0 bases from J, the junction kept 3 bases outside the gene matches. The CDR3 DNA reads as TGCAGCGTTGTTCTAGCGGCCTCCTACAATGAGCAGTTCTTC. Translation gives CSVVLAASYNEQFF.

The gene calls are TRBV5-4 and TRBJ2-7, with D tentatively TRBD1 (6 bases). V gave up 4 bases and J gave up 3 bases, with 17 bases separating them. Germline CDR1 and CDR2: SGHNT and YYREEE (reference sequence). The CDR3 loop spans 15 amino acids. The CDR3 coding sequence is TGTGCCAGCAGCCCATCTCAGGGGAACCTCTACGAGCAGTACTTC. Its protein is CASSPSQGNLYEQYF. The full variable domain, with the rest looked up from reference TRBV5-4 and TRBJ2-7, is ETGVTQSPTHLIKTRGQQVTLRCSSQSGHNTVSWYQQALGQGPQFIFQYYREEENGRGNFPPRFSGLQFPNYSSELNVNALELDDSALYLCASSPSQGNLYEQYFGPGTRLTVT.

This rearrangement joins TRBV5-6 to TRBJ1-2; D is undetermined. CDR1 and CDR2 (germline): SGHDT, YYEEEE. V was clipped by 3 bases and J by 5 bases, with 5 bases between them. The CDR3 has 11 amino acids. The CDR3 reads CASSYRYGYTF. In DNA form, the CDR3 reads TGTGCCAGCAGCTACAGATATGGCTACACCTTC.

The genes are TRBV2 and TRBJ2-2; D possibly corresponds to TRBD2 (6 bases). The CDR3 extends over 14 amino acids. The V end was cut by 5 bases, the J end by 2 bases, with 9 bases between. Germline lookup yields CDR1 SNHLY and CDR2 FYNNEI. CDR3 in amino acids: CASSPSVNTGELFF. The CDR3 DNA follows: TGTGCCAGCAGTCCTAGCGTAAACACCGGGGAGCTGTTTTTT.

V gene TRBV6-5 combines with J gene TRBJ1-1, with a weak D call TRBD1 (5 bases). The CDR3 loop spans 15 amino acids. Trimming removed 6 bases from V and 0 bases from J, with 14 bases in between. Per the germline V gene, CDR1 is MNHEY and CDR2 is SVGAGI. CDR3 region: CASSLRQFMNTEAFF. CDR3 nucleotides: TGTGCCAGCAGCCTCCGACAGTTCATGAACACTGAAGCTTTCTTT.

The gene calls are TRBV4-3 and TRBJ2-1, with TRBD2 matching over 8 bases. V lost 0 bases and J lost 2; bases outside the gene matches: 3. Germline CDR1 LGHNA, CDR2 YSLEER. The CDR3 extends over 16 amino acids. The CDR3 reads CASSQERGRPYNEQFF. In DNA, the CDR3 is TGCGCCAGCAGCCAAGAACGCGGGAGGCCCTACAATGAGCAGTTCTTC.

For this clone: Other DNA variants within this sample encode the same CDR3. The CDR3 DNA sequence: TGTGCCAGCAGCCGGGGACAAGAGACCCAGTACTTC. It specifies CASSRGQETQYF. V is TRBV27 and J is TRBJ2-5; D might be TRBD2 (5 bases). The CDR3 spans 12 residues. V dropped 6 bases and J dropped 2 bases, with 7 bases sitting between them. From germline, CDR1 is MNHEY and CDR2 SMNVEV (reference sequence).

The chain links TRBV27 to TRBJ1-5; tentative D call: TRBD1 (6 bases). CDR3 length: 16 amino acids. Germline lookup yields CDR1 MNHEY and CDR2 SMNVEV (reference sequence). Trimming stripped 5 bases from V and 4 bases from J, with 18 bases between. CDR3 sequence: CASSPSTGISNQPQHF. CDR3 nucleotides: TGTGCCAGCAGTCCATCTACAGGGATTTCAAATCAGCCCCAGCATTTT.

J is TRBJ2-1 and V is TRBV6-5, with TRBD2 matching over 7 bases. V gave up 5 bases and J gave up 8 bases; unmatched junction bases: 6. The CDR3 loop spans 13 amino acids. Germline CDR1 MNHEY, CDR2 SVGAGI. The CDR3 region has the DNA TGTGCCAGCAGTAAAACTAGCGTCCATGAGCAGTTCTTC. Translating it yields CASSKTSVHEQFF.

This sequence joins TRBV13 and TRBJ1-1, with a tentative D call TRBD1 (5 bases). V was cut by 3 bases and J by 2 bases, with 10 bases left in between. From germline, CDR1 is PRHDT and CDR2 FYEKMQ (reference sequence). This CDR3 spans 14 amino acids. CDR3 sequence reads: CASSLGGINTEAFF. The CDR3 bases are TGTGCCAGCAGCTTGGGGGGGATAAACACTGAAGCTTTCTTT.

The rearrangement uses TRBV6-5 and TRBJ1-2; no clear D gene. Looked up from germline, CDR1 is MNHEY and CDR2 is SVGAGI. V lost 2 bases, J lost 1 base, and 11 bases lay in between. This CDR3 is 15 amino acids long. The CDR3 sequence is CASSYDTLGNYGYTF. The CDR3 region has the DNA TGTGCCAGCAGTTACGATACCCTTGGTAACTATGGCTACACCTTC.

This clone appeared a single time. The CDR3 is CASSPGTEREKLFF. The DNA for the CDR3 is TGTGCCAGCAGCCCCGGAACCGAACGGGAAAAACTGTTTTTT. The chain employs TRBV27 and TRBJ1-4; D unclear. Trimming left V 6 bases short and J 8 bases short, with 16 bases between. CDR3 length: 14 residues. Per germline, CDR1 MNHEY and CDR2 SMNVEV (reference sequence). Supplemented by reference TRBV27 and TRBJ1-4, the full variable domain reads EAQVTQNPRYLITVTGKKLTVTCSQNMNHEYMSWYRQDPGLGLRQIYYSMNVEVTDKGDVPEGYKVSRKEKRNFPLILESPSPNQTSLYFCASSPGTEREKLFFGSGTQLSVL.

CDR3 DNA: TGTGCCAGTAGTTCAAGCCGGGACTATTACAATGAGCAGTTCTTC. It specifies CASSSSRDYYNEQFF. The chain has TRBV19 and TRBJ2-1; 7 bases line up with TRBD2. This CDR3 is 15 amino acids long. Germline loops: CDR1 LNHDA, CDR2 SQIVND (reference sequence). Trimming at V came to 5 bases and at J to 4 bases, leaving 8 bases not matched to a gene.

In the case of this clone: Other nucleotide sequences from this sample produce the same CDR3. The V gene is TRBV7-9, the J gene TRBJ2-3; D gene ambiguous. The V gene's germline CDR1 is SEHNR and CDR2 FQNEAQ (reference sequence). V lost 0 bases, J lost 8 bases, and 3 bases lay in between. The CDR3 has 11 residues. As DNA, the CDR3 is TGTGCCAGCAGCTTAGCTGGTACGCAGTATTTT. It encodes CASSLAGTQYF.